This T cell receptor beta chain was sequenced in a study of blood T cells in healthy people across ages. Points from the study as a whole: Without sorted subsets, naive and antigen-experienced compartments could not be conclusively compared.

In regard to this clonotype: Antigen: not known.

Donors ranged from roughly 6 to 95 years old and were healthy Caucasians in Russia. The CDR3 sequence is 13 residues long. Trimming cost V 6 bases and J 5 bases; bases outside gene matches: 5. Germline CDR1 MDHEN, CDR2 SYDVKM. Then a second PCR, running about 6 to 11 cycles, was carried out with a sample-barcoded 5' primer and a J-beta primer mix. Each TCR beta cDNA got a 12-nucleotide random molecular identifier. TCRdb recomputed calls from the 5' RACE reads with MiXCR, one row per CDR3 protein. The table shows about 680,000 distinct CDR3 sequences, with roughly 50% occurring only once. This chain uses TRBV28 with TRBJ1-1, with 8 bases lining up with TRBD1. Sequencing was carried out using blood. The clonotype originates from a woman aged 55-75 years in good health. CDR3 sequence reads: CASRQQGVTEAFF. The CDR3 nucleotides read TGTGCCAGCAGGCAACAGGGGGTGACTGAAGCTTTCTTT.